The sequence of this T cell receptor (beta chain) was determined in a study of blood T cell repertoires in COVID-19 (dated by TCRdb to 2018 to 2020). Study-level background: The collaborator samples originated in the United States, Italy and Spain and spanned the acute and convalescent phases of COVID-19. Subjects who had been exposed to COVID-19, were actively infected with it, or had recovered from it provided the deeply sampled blood TCRbeta repertoires that made up the dataset. Where HLA class I and class II types were available, the types were taken from metadata supplied by the sample provider, not from assay-based typing. The samples were drawn from the first 160 participants of the ongoing ImmuneRACE study and from 1,254 subjects provided by 6 global collaborators. The prospective study material was composed of cDNA or gDNA derived from T cells, B-cell-depleted T cells, or PBMCs. The repertoires were released in a freely available public database meant as a resource for research on the immune response to SARS-CoV-2. Sample metadata almost always included a de-identified subject ID, COVID-19 status, age in years and sex. Broader findings and caveats from the paper: Clinical and demographic metadata were provided uncurated, with the amount varying by source and participant.

On this clone: The antigen it recognizes is unknown. No clone much larger than this one lies a single base away; base qualities are absent.

One collaborating source in Seattle enrolled patients during active infection and followed them longitudinally through the course of disease. Each collaborating institution followed its own protocols to collect whole blood in K2EDTA tubes. For TCRbeta analysis, collaborators shipped samples in one of three forms: frozen whole blood, isolated PBMCs, or DNA extracted from either of those sample types. The immunoSEQ Assay, a bias-controlled multiplex PCR, was used to amplify TCRbeta CDR3 regions from genomic DNA. Per the source publication's procedure: The number of nucleated cells in each sample was estimated by amplification of reference gene primers within the assay. Sequence reads were collapsed and filtered to measure the absolute abundance of every unique TCRbeta CDR3 rearrangement. For each sample, productive Simpson clonality was calculated by taking the square root of Simpson's diversity index across productive rearrangements. The table was pulled from immuneACCESS by TCRdb, which kept in-frame rearrangements only. Such tables lose some clones; where checked, under half of the loss comes from unresolved V genes, and the rest has no known cause. V and J calls and clone size are given by that table; D and trimming were obtained from the DNA. A total of 65,000 to 90,000 clones appear in this sample, 65% to 90% of them only once. The ten most abundant clones make up over 6% of the sample.

Sequenced input: peripheral blood. This sequence was found in a man older than 75 with COVID-19, enrolled during active disease.

The nucleotide sequence reads as follows: TGTGCCAGCGCAGACAGTTTGAACACTGAAGCTTTCTTT. It translates to CASADSLNTEAFF. Here the chain combines TRBV18 and TRBJ1-1; tentative D gene TRBD1, with 5 bases matching. The germline V gene supplies CDR1 KGHSH and CDR2 LQKENI. At the junction V is shortened by 8 bases and J by 0 bases, with 10 bases in between. CDR3 length: 13 amino acids, cysteine to phenylalanine. CDR3 DNA is the only sequence kept; it has 39 bases, read in frame from the first base.